These 14 T cell receptor beta chains came from one sample sequenced in a study of T cells in localized non-small cell lung cancer. Profiled with immunoSEQ multiplex PCR; TCRdb holds only in-frame clones, not every one. This sample has about 33,000 clones, with around 90% found just once. This specimen was peripheral blood, taken before any cancer treatment. The receptors were gathered from a man between 35 and 75 years old with stage I lung adenocarcinoma.

This clone showed up just once. The V call is TRBV7-2, the J call TRBJ2-1; TRBD1 might be the D (5 bases). Germline V gives CDR1 SGHTA, CDR2 FQGNSA. V was trimmed by 3 bases and J by 10 bases, leaving 10 bases between them. The CDR3 has 12 amino acids. The CDR3 coding sequence is TGTGCCAGCAGCTTCAGGGTACAAGAGCAGTTCTTC. Translated, it gives CASSFRVQEQFF. Variable domain in full (rest from reference TRBV7-2 and TRBJ2-1): GAGVSQSPSNKVTEKGKDVELRCDPISGHTALYWYRQSLGQGLEFLIYFQGNSAPDKSGLPSDRFSAERTGGSVSTLTIQRTQQEDSAVYLCASSFRVQEQFFGPGTRLTVL.

V is TRBV15 and J is TRBJ2-2, with TRBD1 identical over 7 bases. Germline assignment: CDR1 LNHNV and CDR2 YYDKDF (reference sequence). The CDR3 is 18 amino acids. V gave up 1 base and J gave up 0 bases; unmatched junction bases: 8. CDR3 in DNA: TGTGCCACCAGCAGAGGGGGAGACAGGGCCCCGAACACCGGGGAGCTGTTTTTT. This encodes CATSRGGDRAPNTGELFF.

The chain uses TRBV5-1 and TRBJ2-5; 8 nucleotides line up with TRBD2. V trimming: 0 bases; J trimming: 5 bases; junction bases outside the gene matches: 3. Germline CDR1 and CDR2: SGHRS and YFSETQ. The CDR3 spans 14 residues. Here the CDR3 DNA reads TGCGCCAGCAGCTTGGGAGCGGGGGAGGAGACCCAGTACTTC. Residues: CASSLGAGEETQYF.

The chain employs TRBV2 and TRBJ2-1; possibly TRBD2 for D (6 bases). The germline V gene has CDR1 SNHLY and CDR2 FYNNEI. The CDR3 is 14 residues long. V lost 8 bases, J lost 5 bases, and 16 bases lay in between. The CDR3 DNA follows: TGTGCCAGCCGACGACTAGTGGGGAACAATGAGCAGTTCTTC. This codes for CASRRLVGNNEQFF.

V and J are TRBV19 and TRBJ1-5, with 7 bases fitting TRBD1. The CDR3 consists of 17 residues. The V and J ends lost 5 bases and 3 bases, in that order; junction bases with no gene match: 13. Germline loops: CDR1 LNHDA, CDR2 SQIVND (reference sequence). This chain's CDR3 is CASSPGGQLFPNQPQHF. CDR3 nucleotides: TGTGCCAGTAGTCCCGGGGGACAGTTATTCCCCAATCAGCCCCAGCATTTT.

The V call is TRBV5-4, the J call TRBJ1-6, with 8 bases that match TRBD1. V trimming: 4 bases; J trimming: 0 bases; junction bases outside the gene matches: 15. The V gene's germline CDR1 is SGHNT and CDR2 YYREEE (reference sequence). The CDR3 is 20 amino acids. The CDR3 nucleotides read TGTGCCAGCAGCCCCGGTACAGGGGGACGTTCGAGCTCCTATAATTCACCCCTCCACTTT. As protein: CASSPGTGGRSSSYNSPLHF.

The J gene is TRBJ1-2, the V gene TRBV27; 7 positions agree with TRBD1. The V and J ends lost 4 bases and 5 bases, in that order; junction bases with no gene match: 7. The CDR3 length is 14 residues. Germline loops: CDR1 MNHEY, CDR2 SMNVEV (reference sequence). CDR3 in amino acids: CASSSSGTAYGYTF. CDR3 DNA: TGTGCCAGCAGTTCCTCCGGGACAGCGTATGGCTACACCTTC.

This chain links TRBV2 with TRBJ1-1, with D maybe TRBD1 (6 bases). Trimming cost V 0 bases and J 0 bases, with 11 bases left between them. The CDR3 covers 16 residues. Germline CDR1 SNHLY, CDR2 FYNNEI. The CDR3 region is CASSEALQGMNTEAFF. CDR3 DNA sequence: TGTGCCAGCAGTGAAGCGCTTCAGGGGATGAACACTGAAGCTTTCTTT.

CDR3: CASWPSWQEYNEQFF. In nucleotides, the CDR3 is TGTGCCAGTTGGCCCTCGTGGCAGGAATACAATGAGCAGTTCTTC. The rearrangement uses TRBV6-5 and TRBJ2-1, with unresolved D. Per germline, CDR1 MNHEY and CDR2 SVGAGI. There are 15 residues in the CDR3. Deletions cut 9 bases from V and 4 bases from J, with 19 bases between.

The CDR3 DNA reads as TGTGCCAGCAGTCTCCGGGACCCGGGGGATACGCAGTATTTT. Protein product: CASSLRDPGDTQYF. The chain recombines TRBV27 with TRBJ2-3, with D possibly being TRBD1 or TRBD2 (5 bases each). Between the trimmed V and J ends, which lost 5 bases and 6 bases, there was a span of 15 bases. The CDR3 covers 14 residues. Germline CDR1 MNHEY, CDR2 SMNVEV (reference sequence).

In this sample, this clone turned up once. V gene TRBV19 combines with J gene TRBJ2-1; 10 bases map to TRBD1. This CDR3 contains 13 residues. V lost 7 bases, J lost 7 bases, and 4 bases stayed unmatched. Looked up from germline, CDR1 is LNHDA and CDR2 is SQIVND (reference sequence). The CDR3 DNA is TGTGCCAGTACTAGGGACAGGGGTAATGAGCAGTTCTTC. Residues: CASTRDRGNEQFF.

V gene TRBV18 combines with J gene TRBJ1-1, with 7 positions matching TRBD1. Germline CDR1 is KGHSH and CDR2 is LQKENI. This CDR3 is 15 amino acids long. The V and J ends lost 2 bases and 3 bases, in that order; junction bases with no gene match: 6. In DNA, the CDR3 is TGTGCCAGCTCACCAGGACAGGCGCGTGACACTGAAGCTTTCTTT. This translates into CASSPGQARDTEAFF. Full variable domain (remainder filled in from reference TRBV18 and TRBJ1-1): NAGVMQNPRHLVRRRGQEARLRCSPMKGHSHVYWYRQLPEEGLKFMVYLQKENIIDESGMPKERFSAEFPKEGPSILRIQQVVRGDSAAYFCASSPGQARDTEAFFGQGTRLTVV.

J is TRBJ1-6 and V is TRBV9; 9 positions agree with TRBD1. The trim removed 4 bases at V and 10 bases at J, leaving 12 bases unmatched. This CDR3 is 16 amino acids long. CDR1 SGDLS and CDR2 YYNGEE come from the germline V gene. The CDR3 bases are TGTGCCAGCAGCTCAGGGACAGGGATCTCAGAATCACCCCTCCACTTT. Translating gives CASSSGTGISESPLHF.

V gene TRBV29-1 combines with J gene TRBJ1-1; D call uncertain. The germline V gene has CDR1 SQVTM and CDR2 ANQGSEA. V shed 7 bases and J shed 0 bases, with 12 bases lying between them. This CDR3 region has 13 residues. In DNA form, the CDR3 reads TGCAGCGCCACCGGACGGTTGAACACTGAAGCTTTCTTT. The encoded protein is CSATGRLNTEAFF.